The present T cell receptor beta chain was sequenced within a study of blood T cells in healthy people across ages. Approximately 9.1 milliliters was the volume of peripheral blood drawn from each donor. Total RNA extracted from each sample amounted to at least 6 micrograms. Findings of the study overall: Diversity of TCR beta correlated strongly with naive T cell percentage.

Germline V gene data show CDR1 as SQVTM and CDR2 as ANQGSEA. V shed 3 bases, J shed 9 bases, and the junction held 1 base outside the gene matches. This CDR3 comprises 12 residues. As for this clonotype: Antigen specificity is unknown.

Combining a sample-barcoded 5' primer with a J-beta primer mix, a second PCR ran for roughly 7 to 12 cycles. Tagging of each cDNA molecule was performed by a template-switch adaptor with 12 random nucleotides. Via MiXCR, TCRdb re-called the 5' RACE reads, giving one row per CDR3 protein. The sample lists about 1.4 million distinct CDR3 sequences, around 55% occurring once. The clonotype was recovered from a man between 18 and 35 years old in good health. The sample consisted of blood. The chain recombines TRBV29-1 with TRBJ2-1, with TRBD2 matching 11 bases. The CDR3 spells CSVDLAGGEQFF. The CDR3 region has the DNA TGCAGCGTTGATCTAGCGGGGGGTGAGCAGTTCTTC.